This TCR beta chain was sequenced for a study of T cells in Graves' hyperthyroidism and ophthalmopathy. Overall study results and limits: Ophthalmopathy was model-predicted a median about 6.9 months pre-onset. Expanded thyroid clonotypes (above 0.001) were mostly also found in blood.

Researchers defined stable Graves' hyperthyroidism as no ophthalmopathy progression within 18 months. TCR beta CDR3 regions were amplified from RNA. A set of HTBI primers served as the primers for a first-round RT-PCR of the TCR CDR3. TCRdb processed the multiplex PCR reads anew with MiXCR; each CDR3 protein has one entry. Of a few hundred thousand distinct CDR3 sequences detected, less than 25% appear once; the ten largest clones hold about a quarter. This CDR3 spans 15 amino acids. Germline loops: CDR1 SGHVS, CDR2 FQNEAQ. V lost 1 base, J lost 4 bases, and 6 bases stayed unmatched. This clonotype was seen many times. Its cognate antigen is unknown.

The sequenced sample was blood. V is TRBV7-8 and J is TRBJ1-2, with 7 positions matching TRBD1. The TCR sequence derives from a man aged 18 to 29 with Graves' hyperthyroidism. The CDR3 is CASSLEGGAGYGYTF. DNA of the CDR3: TGTGCCAGCAGCTTAGAAGGGGGCGCCGGCTATGGCTACACCTTC.